This entry lists 25 T cell receptor beta chains sequenced from one sample in a study of fetal regulatory T cell absence and autoimmunity. The protocol was immunoSEQ multiplex PCR, while the TCRdb copy is restricted to in-frame clones and leaves out a portion. The sample has about 95,000 clones, approximately 79% seen once. Sequencing was done on a sample of pancreas tissue. Every receptor here comes from a male donor with IPEX syndrome.

This clone has a handful of counts. The V call is TRBV5-8, the J call TRBJ2-7; unclear D gene. With 0 bases removed from V and 2 bases from J, the gap between germline ends came to 3 bases. Germline lookup yields CDR1 SGHTS and CDR2 YDEGEE. The CDR3 extends over 12 amino acids. In DNA form, the CDR3 reads TGTGCCAGCAGCTTGGGGGCCTACGAGCAGTACTTC. Amino acid sequence: CASSLGAYEQYF.

V gene TRBV25-1 combines with J gene TRBJ1-2, with no clear D. V was trimmed by 2 bases and J by 7 bases, leaving 8 bases between them. There are 12 residues in the CDR3. In germline, CDR1 is MGHDK, CDR2 SYGVNS. CDR3 amino acids: CASSESEGGYTF. The CDR3 nucleotides read TGTGCCAGCAGTGAAAGCGAGGGTGGCTACACCTTC.

The gene calls are TRBV2 and TRBJ2-7; possibly TRBD1 for D (5 bases). Germline values: CDR1 SNHLY, CDR2 FYNNEI. The CDR3 contains 12 residues. Trimming took off 7 bases at V and 2 bases at J, with 9 bases between the two ends. The CDR3 sequence is CASNQGTYEQYF. The CDR3 region has the DNA TGTGCCAGCAACCAGGGAACCTACGAGCAGTACTTC.

The sample holds a few counts of this clone. This rearrangement joins TRBV7-2 to TRBJ2-3; 11 nucleotides agree with TRBD2. V lost 0 bases, J lost 6 bases, and 5 bases stayed unmatched. The CDR3 is made up of 16 amino acids. CDR1 SGHTA and CDR2 FQGNSA come from the germline V gene. The CDR3 sequence: CASSLAASGGWDTQYF. CDR3 sequence (DNA): TGTGCCAGCAGCTTAGCCGCTAGCGGGGGGTGGGATACGCAGTATTTT. Based on the CDR3 plus reference TRBV7-2 and TRBJ2-3, the full variable domain is GAGVSQSPSNKVTEKGKDVELRCDPISGHTALYWYRQSLGQGLEFLIYFQGNSAPDKSGLPSDRFSAERTGGSVSTLTIQRTQQEDSAVYLCASSLAASGGWDTQYFGPGTRLTVL.

The chain recombines TRBV7-9 with TRBJ2-1, with 7 bases fitting TRBD1. The CDR3 loop spans 15 amino acids. V lost 4 bases and J lost 3; bases outside the gene matches: 6. In germline, CDR1 is SEHNR, CDR2 FQNEAQ (reference sequence). CDR3 coding DNA: TGTGCCAGCAGCTCTATCGGGACAGACTACAATGAGCAGTTCTTC. This gives the protein CASSSIGTDYNEQFF.

The rearrangement links TRBV7-6 to TRBJ1-2; D may be TRBD1 (6 bases). The V gene's germline CDR1 is SGHVS and CDR2 FNYEAQ. V lost 2 bases, J lost 1 base, and 11 bases lay in between. The CDR3 covers 15 residues. CDR3 residues: CASSLTLDSNYGYTF. In DNA, the CDR3 is TGTGCCAGCAGCTTAACGCTGGACAGTAACTATGGCTACACCTTC.

The chain combines TRBV29-1 with TRBJ1-2; D perhaps matches TRBD1 (5 bases). CDR3 length: 14 amino acids. CDR1 is SQVTM, CDR2 ANQGSEA, per germline. Trimming took 5 bases from V and 2 from J, leaving 15 bases between them. CDR3 in DNA: TGCAGCGTTTCAGGGCTGCTAGACAACTATGGCTACACCTTC. Its protein is CSVSGLLDNYGYTF.

The chain carries TRBV3-1 (or the pseudogene TRBV3-2) and TRBJ2-5; D unclear. The V gene lost 7 bases and the J gene lost 4 bases, with 1 base spanning the gap. CDR3 length: 9 amino acids. The V gene's germline CDR1 is LGHDT and CDR2 YNNKEL (reference sequence). The CDR3 bases are TGTGCCAGCATAGAGACCCAGTACTTC. This translates into CASIETQYF.

The rearrangement links TRBV4-1 to TRBJ1-2; D might be TRBD1 (5 bases). With 4 bases removed from V and 6 bases from J, the gap between germline ends came to 15 bases. Germline-derived CDR1 and CDR2 are MGHRA and YSYEKL. The CDR3 has 14 amino acids. CDR3 loop: CASSPLGGWNGYTF. The CDR3 nucleotides are TGCGCCAGCAGCCCCCTTGGGGGGTGGAATGGCTACACCTTC.

This clone was seen a few times. The chain uses TRBV13 and TRBJ2-7; 7 bases align to TRBD2. J was trimmed by 2 bases and V by 0 bases; bases with no gene match: 4. The CDR3 contains 15 residues. Germline V CDR1 and CDR2: PRHDT, FYEKMQ (reference sequence). The CDR3: CASSLGSSGPYEQYF. DNA for the CDR3: TGTGCCAGCAGCTTAGGCTCTAGCGGCCCCTACGAGCAGTACTTC.

The chain joins TRBV5-4 to TRBJ1-2, with 9 bases matching TRBD1. V gave up 2 bases and J gave up 6 bases; unmatched junction bases: 2. CDR1 and CDR2 from the germline V gene are SGHNT and YYREEE (reference sequence). This CDR3 spans 13 amino acids. The CDR3 spells CASSLQGAHGYTF. For the CDR3, the DNA is TGTGCCAGCAGCTTACAGGGGGCGCATGGCTACACCTTC.

The sample holds a few counts of this clone. The gene calls are TRBV27 and TRBJ1-1, with D hard to call. Trimming pared 0 bases from V and 10 bases from J, leaving 3 bases between. The CDR3 is made up of 10 amino acids. Germline values: CDR1 MNHEY, CDR2 SMNVEV (reference sequence). The CDR3 nucleotides are TGTGCCAGCAGTTTATCAATAGCTTTCTTT. Amino acid sequence: CASSLSIAFF.

The sample holds a few counts of this clone. The chain carries TRBV14 and TRBJ1-2, with a tentative D call TRBD1 (6 bases). The CDR3 consists of 14 residues. The germline V and J ends were trimmed by 4 bases and 4 bases, with 13 bases remaining between them. CDR1 and CDR2 (germline): SGHDN, FVKESK. CDR3 DNA sequence: TGTGCCAGCAGCCCCAGAGGACAGTTCTATGGCTACACCTTC. Its protein is CASSPRGQFYGYTF.

The V and J genes are TRBV29-1 and TRBJ1-5; TRBD1 aligns across 8 bases. The trim removed 6 bases at V and 7 bases at J, leaving 5 bases unmatched. The V gene's germline CDR1 is SQVTM and CDR2 ANQGSEA. The CDR3 sequence is 12 residues long. CDR3 sequence reads: CSVGQGRQPQHF. The CDR3 coding sequence is TGCAGCGTCGGACAGGGTAGACAGCCCCAGCATTTT.

V is TRBV19 and J is TRBJ1-1; D possibly corresponds to TRBD1 (5 bases). CDR3 length equals 13 residues. With 11 bases removed from V and 1 base from J, the gap between germline ends came to 14 bases. Germline V gene sequence: CDR1 LNHDA, CDR2 SQIVND (reference sequence). The CDR3 is CAEGRTENTEAFF. As DNA, the CDR3 is TGTGCCGAGGGGAGGACCGAGAACACTGAAGCTTTCTTT.

The J gene is TRBJ2-7, the V gene TRBV7-2, with no clear D. Trimming pared 2 bases from V and 4 bases from J, leaving 15 bases between. Germline V gives CDR1 SGHTA, CDR2 FQGNSA. The CDR3 spans 15 residues. CDR3 sequence reads: CASSLPGSHPYEQYF. Here the CDR3 DNA reads TGTGCCAGCAGCTTACCTGGGTCTCATCCTTACGAGCAGTACTTC.

Only a few counts were recorded for this clone. The chain recombines TRBV7-9 with TRBJ1-6; 7 bases fit TRBD1. CDR3 length equals 18 residues. Germline V gene sequence: CDR1 SEHNR, CDR2 FQNEAQ (reference sequence). With 0 bases clipped from V and 5 bases from J, the junction kept 10 bases outside the gene matches. In DNA form, the CDR3 reads TGTGCCAGCAGCTTAGCGCGAGGACAGGACTACCATAATTCACCCCTCCACTTT. Its translation is CASSLARGQDYHNSPLHF.

This chain uses TRBV10-2 with TRBJ2-7; tentatively, D is TRBD2 (6 bases). Trimming cost V 8 bases and J 2 bases, with 13 bases left between them. CDR3 length: 13 residues. Germline V gives CDR1 WSHSY, CDR2 SAAADI. The CDR3 nucleotides are TGCGCCAGCTCTACGGGGGAGGCCTACGAGCAGTACTTC. It is translated as CASSTGEAYEQYF.

This chain links TRBV4-2 with TRBJ2-7, with TRBD2 identical over 8 bases. After removal of 2 bases from V and 4 bases from J, the junction contained 7 bases not matched to a gene. CDR3 length: 15 amino acids. Per the germline V gene, CDR1 is LGHNA and CDR2 is YNFKEQ. As DNA, the CDR3 is TGTGCCAGCAGCCAAACCGGGAGGGCCGGGTACGAGCAGTACTTC. It translates to CASSQTGRAGYEQYF.

V usage is TRBV4-2 and J usage is TRBJ2-1; 8 bases match TRBD2. The J segment lost 0 bases and the V segment lost 4 bases, leaving 2 bases of the junction unmatched. Germline assignment: CDR1 LGHNA and CDR2 YNFKEQ. This CDR3 spans 15 amino acids. Here the CDR3 DNA reads TGTGCCAGCAGCCCGAGCGGGAGCTCCTACAATGAGCAGTTCTTC. Protein sequence: CASSPSGSSYNEQFF.

The gene calls are TRBV6-5 and TRBJ2-1; possibly TRBD2 for D (7 bases). The CDR3 has 14 residues. The ends were cut back, 2 bases at V and 4 bases at J, with 9 bases in the middle. Per the germline V gene, CDR1 is MNHEY and CDR2 is SVGAGI. The CDR3 sequence is CASSYRGGYNEQFF. The CDR3 DNA reads as TGTGCCAGCAGTTACAGGGGGGGTTACAATGAGCAGTTCTTC.

This clone showed up just once. The gene calls are TRBV19 and TRBJ2-2; 9 bases map to TRBD2. The J segment lost 6 bases and the V segment lost 7 bases, leaving 12 bases of the junction unmatched. The CDR3 has 16 residues. Germline-derived CDR1 and CDR2 are LNHDA and SQIVND (reference sequence). In DNA, the CDR3 is TGTGCCAGTAATGACCTAGCGGGGCGGCGCTCCGGGGAGCTGTTTTTT. It translates to CASNDLAGRRSGELFF.

V usage is TRBV27 and J usage is TRBJ2-1; 11 positions match TRBD2. Germline CDR1 and CDR2: MNHEY and SMNVEV (reference sequence). Trimming at V came to 6 bases and at J to 5 bases, leaving 0 bases not matched to a gene. The CDR3 covers 13 residues. CDR3 residues: CASRGLADNEQFF. In DNA form, the CDR3 reads TGTGCCAGCAGGGGACTAGCGGACAATGAGCAGTTCTTC.

The chain carries TRBV2 and TRBJ2-5, with D possibly being TRBD2 (6 bases). The CDR3 covers 13 residues. Trimming removed 7 bases from V and 2 bases from J, with 11 bases in between. Germline CDR1 reads SNHLY; CDR2 reads FYNNEI. This CDR3 is CASTRRGQETQYF. The CDR3 region has the DNA TGTGCCAGCACTCGGAGGGGTCAAGAGACCCAGTACTTC. Variable domain in full (rest from reference TRBV2 and TRBJ2-5): EPEVTQTPSHQVTQMGQEVILRCVPISNHLYFYWYRQILGQKVEFLVSFYNNEISEKSEIFDDQFSVERPDGSNFTLKIRSTKLEDSAMYFCASTRRGQETQYFGPGTRLLVL.

This chain connects TRBV6-5 to TRBJ1-2; D may be TRBD1 (5 bases). Trimming cost V 6 bases and J 7 bases, with 15 bases left between them. This CDR3 comprises 13 residues. Per the germline V gene, CDR1 is MNHEY and CDR2 is SVGAGI. The CDR3 region is CASSRQPGSGYTF. CDR3 DNA sequence: TGTGCCAGCAGCCGACAGCCGGGGAGTGGCTACACCTTC.